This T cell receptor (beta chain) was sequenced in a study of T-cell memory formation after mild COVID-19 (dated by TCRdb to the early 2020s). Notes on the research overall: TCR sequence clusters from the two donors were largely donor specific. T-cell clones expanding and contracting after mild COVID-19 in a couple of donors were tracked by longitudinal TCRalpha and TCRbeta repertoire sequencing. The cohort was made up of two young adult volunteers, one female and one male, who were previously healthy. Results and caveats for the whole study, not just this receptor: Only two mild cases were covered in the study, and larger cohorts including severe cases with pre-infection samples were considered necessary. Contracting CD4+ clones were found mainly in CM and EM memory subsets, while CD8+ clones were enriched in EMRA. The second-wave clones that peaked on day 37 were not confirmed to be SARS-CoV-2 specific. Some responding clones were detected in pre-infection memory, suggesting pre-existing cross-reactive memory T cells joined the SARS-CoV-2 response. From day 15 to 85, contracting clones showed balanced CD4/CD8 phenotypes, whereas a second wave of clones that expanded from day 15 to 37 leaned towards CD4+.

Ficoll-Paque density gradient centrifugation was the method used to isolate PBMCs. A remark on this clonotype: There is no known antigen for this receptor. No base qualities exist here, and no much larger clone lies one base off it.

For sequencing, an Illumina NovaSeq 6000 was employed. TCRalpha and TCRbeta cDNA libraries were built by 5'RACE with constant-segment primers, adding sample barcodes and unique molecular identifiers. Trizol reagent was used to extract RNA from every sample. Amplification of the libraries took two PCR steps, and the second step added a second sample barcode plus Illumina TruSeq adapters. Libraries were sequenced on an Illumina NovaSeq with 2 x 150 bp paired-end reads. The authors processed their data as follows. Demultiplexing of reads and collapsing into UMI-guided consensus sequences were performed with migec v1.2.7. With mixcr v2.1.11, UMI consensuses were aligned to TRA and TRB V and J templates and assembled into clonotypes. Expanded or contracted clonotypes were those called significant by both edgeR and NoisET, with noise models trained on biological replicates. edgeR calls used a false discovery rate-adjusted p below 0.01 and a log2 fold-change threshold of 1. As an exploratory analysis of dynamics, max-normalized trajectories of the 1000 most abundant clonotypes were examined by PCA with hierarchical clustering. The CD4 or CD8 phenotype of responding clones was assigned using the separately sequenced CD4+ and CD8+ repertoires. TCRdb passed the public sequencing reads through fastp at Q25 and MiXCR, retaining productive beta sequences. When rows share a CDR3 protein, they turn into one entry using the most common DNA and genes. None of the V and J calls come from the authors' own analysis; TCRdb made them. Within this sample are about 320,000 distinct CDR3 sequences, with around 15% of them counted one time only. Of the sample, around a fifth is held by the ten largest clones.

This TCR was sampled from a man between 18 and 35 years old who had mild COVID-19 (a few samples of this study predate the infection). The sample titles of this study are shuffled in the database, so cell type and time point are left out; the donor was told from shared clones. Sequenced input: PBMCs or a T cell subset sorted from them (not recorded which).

The bases read TGTGCCACCAAGAGGGGGGGCCTGGCAGATACGCAGTATTTT. This yields the protein CATKRGGLADTQYF. The chain joins TRBV24-1 to TRBJ2-3, with a weak D call of TRBD2 (7 bases match). CDR1 and CDR2 were assigned from the germline V gene as KGHDR and SFDVKD. V lost 8 bases and J lost 4 bases; the stretch between them is 15 bases long. Including the terminal cysteine and phenylalanine, the CDR3 comprises 14 residues. The sequence is cut down to CDR3 DNA, 42 bases in frame from base 1.